A selection of T cell receptor beta chains follows, all from one sample in a study of Ad26.COV2.S vaccination and SARS-CoV-2 variants. Profiled with immunoSEQ multiplex PCR; TCRdb holds only in-frame clones, not every one. The sample includes some 640,000 clones, approximately 88% of them seen just once. The material sequenced was peripheral blood, taken in a trial of Ad26.COV2.S vaccine versus placebo. These receptors all come from a person between 18 and 65 years old who received the Ad26.COV2.S COVID-19 vaccine or a placebo. The CDR3 runs from the conserved cysteine through the conserved F or W. The order of the fields is CDR3 protein, CDR3 DNA, D gene, V gene, J gene, clone size. A D gene is named only where the DNA matches it firmly. The listing skips clone size in some rows; elsewhere it reads once, few, many or a size class.

CASSLVGERSSNQPQHF	TGTGCCAGCAGCTTAGTCGGGGAGCGGAGTAGCAATCAGCCCCAGCATTTT	.	TRBV7-8	TRBJ1-5	.
CASSYGGVPSYEQYF	TGTGCCAGCAGTTACGGTGGGGTCCCCTCCTACGAGCAGTACTTC	.	TRBV6-5	TRBJ2-7	.
CASSQDAGYMNTEAFF	TGTGCCAGCAGCCAAGATGCAGGGTACATGAACACTGAAGCTTTCTTT	.	TRBV3-1/TRBV3-2	TRBJ1-1	.
CSASGAGISYEQYF	TGCAGTGCTAGTGGGGCGGGCATCTCCTACGAGCAGTACTTC	.	TRBV20-1	TRBJ2-7	.
CASSIAGNTIYF	TGTGCCAGTAGTATAGCCGGAAACACCATATATTTT	.	TRBV19	TRBJ1-3	.
CASSQLYEQYF	TGTGCCAGCAGTCAGCTCTACGAGCAGTACTTC	.	TRBV6-5	TRBJ2-7	.
CASSLTSGSTYNEQFF	TGCGCCAGCAGCCTCACTAGCGGGAGCACCTACAATGAGCAGTTCTTC	TRBD2	TRBV5-1	TRBJ2-1	.
CASNQGTVSYEQYF	TGTGCCAGCAACCAGGGAACGGTCTCCTACGAGCAGTACTTC	.	TRBV6-5	TRBJ2-7	few
CASSTSNQPQHF	TGTGCCAGCAGCACCTCAAATCAGCCCCAGCATTTT	.	TRBV3-1/TRBV3-2	TRBJ1-5	.
CASSRGAGRSYEQYF	TGTGCCAGCAGTCGCGGGGCAGGGCGGTCCTACGAGCAGTACTTC	.	TRBV2	TRBJ2-7	.
CASSSSSGQGYGYTF	TGTGCCAGCAGTTCGTCCTCGGGACAGGGCTATGGCTACACCTTC	TRBD1	TRBV6-5	TRBJ1-2	.
CASSQTTGYRPYEQYF	TGTGCCAGCAGCCAGACCACAGGTTACCGACCCTACGAGCAGTACTTC	.	TRBV3-1/TRBV3-2	TRBJ2-7	.
CASSEGQYYGYTF	TGTGCCAGCAGTGAAGGACAGTACTATGGCTACACCTTC	.	TRBV6-1	TRBJ1-2	.
CASSQHLGQGGSGANVLTF	TGTGCCAGCAGCCAACACCTCGGACAGGGAGGATCTGGGGCCAACGTCCTGACTTTC	TRBD1	TRBV14	TRBJ2-6	.
CASSSPGLAGGTDTQYF	TGTGCCAGCAGCTCCCCCGGGCTAGCGGGAGGCACAGATACGCAGTATTTT	TRBD2	TRBV7-9	TRBJ2-3	once